A single sample gave rise to the 31 T cell receptor beta chains below, sequenced in a study of cytomegalovirus exposure and HLA in healthy donors. Profiling relied on immunoSEQ multiplex PCR, and the TCRdb table lists in-frame clones only, not all of them. This sample yields about 88,000 clones, of which approximately 88% are seen a single time; over 10% belongs to the top ten. The sequenced material came from PBMCs. The receptors were sampled from a woman under 30 in good health and CMV-seropositive.

The chain combines TRBV29-1 with TRBJ2-2, with a weak D call TRBD1 (6 bases). The CDR3 totals 13 residues. Trimming stripped 4 bases from V and 6 bases from J, with 12 bases between. Germline lookup yields CDR1 SQVTM and CDR2 ANQGSEA. CDR3 nucleotides: TGCAGCGTTGCGGCACAGGGTTCCGGGGAGCTGTTTTTT. Amino acid sequence: CSVAAQGSGELFF.

The rearrangement joins TRBV19 to TRBJ1-5, with D maybe TRBD1 (6 bases). The CDR3 spans 14 residues. Germline values: CDR1 LNHDA, CDR2 SQIVND (reference sequence). V was pared by 3 bases and J by 3 bases, with 9 bases between. CDR3 sequence reads: CASSIQGFNQPQHF. In DNA, the CDR3 is TGTGCCAGTAGTATTCAGGGGTTCAATCAGCCCCAGCATTTT.

This clone has only one observation. The chain carries TRBV5-3 and TRBJ1-5; TRBD1 matches 8 bases. TRBV5-3 is placed among ORFs of uncertain function. The CDR3 is made up of 18 amino acids. V dropped 5 bases and J dropped 0; count of bases not matched to a gene: 13. The CDR3 DNA reads TGTGCCAGAAGGCCCGGACAGGGTAATTGGCGTAGCAATCAGCCCCAGCATTTT. Protein sequence: CARRPGQGNWRSNQPQHF.

The chain couples TRBV13 to TRBJ2-4; 10 nucleotides agree with TRBD2. Trimming took 5 bases from V and 0 from J; bases not matched to a gene: 7. CDR3 length: 17 residues. The germline gives CDR1 PRHDT, CDR2 FYEKMQ (reference sequence). In nucleotides, the CDR3 is TGTGCCAGCAGCATCACGACTAGCGGGCTAGCCAAAAACATTCAGTACTTC. Translating gives CASSITTSGLAKNIQYF.

The chain employs TRBV6-6 and TRBJ1-2; 7 bases are shared with TRBD1. The CDR3 is 16 residues long. The V gene end was trimmed by 0 bases and the J gene end by 6 bases; junction bases not matched to a gene: 10. The V gene's germline CDR1 is MNHNY and CDR2 SVGAGI (reference sequence). The CDR3 loop is CASSYSLQGLGDGYTF. The DNA of the CDR3 is TGTGCCAGCAGTTACTCGCTACAGGGGTTAGGAGATGGCTACACCTTC.

The genes are TRBV28 and TRBJ1-5; tentative D call: TRBD1 (6 bases). V was trimmed by 5 bases and J by 11 bases, leaving 25 bases between them. CDR1 MDHEN and CDR2 SYDVKM come from the germline V gene. The CDR3 has 16 amino acids. This CDR3 is CASSRSGTSHYRTQHF. CDR3 nucleotide sequence: TGTGCCAGCAGTAGATCAGGGACAAGTCACTATCGGACCCAGCATTTT.

This clone was found a few times. The V gene is TRBV30, the J gene TRBJ1-5; D gene uncertain. The CDR3 is 13 residues long. Germline V gene lookup returns CDR1 GTSNPN and CDR2 SVGIG (reference sequence). V was shortened by 0 bases and J by 7 bases, with 10 bases between the two germline ends. The CDR3 region is CAWSVDTSQPQHF. The CDR3 DNA sequence: TGTGCCTGGAGTGTTGACACGAGCCAGCCCCAGCATTTT.

The chain recombines TRBV7-9 with TRBJ1-4, with D maybe TRBD1 (5 bases). Trimming took off 5 bases at V and 5 bases at J, with 12 bases between the two ends. The CDR3 contains 14 residues. CDR1 is SEHNR, CDR2 FQNEAQ, per germline (reference sequence). DNA of the CDR3: TGTGCCAGCAGCCCACAGGCGCGGAATGAAAAACTGTTTTTT. Residues: CASSPQARNEKLFF.

J is TRBJ2-5 and V is TRBV7-9; 7 bases agree with TRBD2. V lost 8 bases, J lost 3 bases, and 6 bases stayed unmatched. Germline loops: CDR1 SEHNR, CDR2 FQNEAQ (reference sequence). The CDR3 runs to 13 residues. Written as DNA, the CDR3 is TGTGCCAGCGGCCGGGCGGGAGAAGAGACCCAGTACTTC. Translation: CASGRAGEETQYF.

The V call is TRBV19, the J call TRBJ1-2, with 8 bases fitting TRBD1. V was pared by 6 bases and J by 5 bases, with 11 bases of the junction left unmatched. This CDR3 comprises 15 residues. Germline V gene data show CDR1 as LNHDA and CDR2 as SQIVND (reference sequence). CDR3 region: CASRWQGATGYGYTF. CDR3 coding DNA: TGTGCCAGTAGGTGGCAGGGGGCGACGGGATATGGCTACACCTTC.

Concerning this clone itself: Other DNA variants within this sample encode the same CDR3. The rearrangement links TRBV28 to TRBJ2-7, with D hard to call. V was clipped by 5 bases and J by 0 bases, with 8 bases between them. Germline-derived CDR1 and CDR2 are MDHEN and SYDVKM. The CDR3 totals 13 residues. This CDR3 reads CASSVADSYEQYF. CDR3 bases: TGTGCCAGCAGTGTAGCCGACTCCTACGAGCAGTACTTC.

In its sample, this clone was seen once. The chain has TRBV7-2 and TRBJ2-1; TRBD2 matches at 8 bases. CDR3 length: 15 residues. J gave up 7 bases and V 7 bases, and 12 bases lay outside the gene matches. Looked up from germline, CDR1 is SGHTA and CDR2 is FQGNSA. The chain's CDR3 is CASTVLAGTPNEQFF. CDR3 DNA sequence: TGTGCCAGCACTGTCTTAGCGGGGACCCCAAATGAGCAGTTCTTC.

The chain uses TRBV5-1 and TRBJ2-7; a possible D gene is TRBD1 (6 bases). Trimming left V 6 bases short and J 0 bases short, with 10 bases between. CDR3 size: 13 residues. The V gene's germline CDR1 is SGHRS and CDR2 YFSETQ. CDR3 loop: CASTSDSSYEQYF. For the CDR3, the DNA is TGCGCCAGCACCTCGGACAGCTCCTACGAGCAGTACTTC.

This clone came up once. J is TRBJ2-7 and V is TRBV6-1, with TRBD1 matching over 8 bases. Trimming at V came to 3 bases and at J to 0 bases, leaving 4 bases not matched to a gene. CDR3 length equals 15 residues. The germline V gene encodes CDR1 MNHNS and CDR2 SASEGT. CDR3 DNA: TGTGCCAGCAGTGATGGACAGGGATCCTCCTACGAGCAGTACTTC. Amino acids: CASSDGQGSSYEQYF.

The DNA of the CDR3 is TGCGCCAGCAGCCGGACAGGGAACACTGAAGCTTTCTTT. Translation gives CASSRTGNTEAFF. V is TRBV4-3 and J is TRBJ1-1, with 7 positions matching TRBD1. Germline trimming cut 4 bases from V and 1 base from J; bases unmatched to any gene: 0. The CDR3 is made up of 13 amino acids. CDR1 LGHNA and CDR2 YSLEER come from the germline V gene.

The genes are TRBV7-2 and TRBJ1-6; 9 positions match TRBD1. The CDR3 is 16 residues long. Germline CDR1 reads SGHTA; CDR2 reads FQGNSA. V trimming: 4 bases; J trimming: 3 bases; junction bases outside the gene matches: 4. CDR3 bases: TGTGCCAGCAGCTCTGTGGACAGGGGCTATAATTCACCCCTCCACTTT. Translating it yields CASSSVDRGYNSPLHF.

V is TRBV7-9 and J is TRBJ1-5; 8 positions match TRBD1. Germline V gives CDR1 SEHNR, CDR2 FQNEAQ (reference sequence). The junction had 6 bases not matched to a gene; V was cut back by 6 bases and J by 5 bases. The CDR3 contains 14 residues. CDR3 sequence: CASRGRGQDQPQHF. CDR3 in DNA: TGTGCCAGCAGGGGCAGGGGACAGGATCAGCCCCAGCATTTT. Full variable domain (rest looked up from reference TRBV7-9 and TRBJ1-5): DTGVSQNPRHKITKRGQNVTFRCDPISEHNRLYWYRQTLGQGPEFLTYFQNEAQLEKSRLLSDRFSAERPKGSFSTLEIQRTEQGDSAMYLCASRGRGQDQPQHFGDGTRLSIL.

The chain has TRBV5-6 and TRBJ2-7; 9 bases match TRBD1. With V trimmed by 3 bases and J by 5 bases, 3 bases remained unmatched. There are 13 residues in the CDR3. The germline gives CDR1 SGHDT, CDR2 YYEEEE. In DNA, the CDR3 is TGTGCCAGCAGCTGGACAGGGGTCCACGAGCAGTACTTC. This codes for CASSWTGVHEQYF.

On this clone: One junction end does not reproduce the germline sequence, and a read error may be involved. The chain links TRBV18 to TRBJ1-4, with 10 bases matching TRBD1. The germline CDR1 and CDR2 sequences are KGHSH and LQKENI. The length of the CDR3 is 15 residues. The CDR3 DNA reads TGTGCCAGCTCTCCACCGGGACAGGGGAATGAAAAACTGTTTTTT. This gives the protein CASSPPGQGNEKLFF.

The V and J genes are TRBV10-3 and TRBJ1-4, with TRBD1 identical over 7 bases. CDR1 is ENHRY, CDR2 SYGVKD, per germline. V lost 6 bases, J lost 0 bases, and 4 bases stayed unmatched. The CDR3 has 15 residues. CDR3 region: CAIRDRDSTNEKLFF. The CDR3 DNA is TGTGCCATCAGAGACAGGGATTCAACTAATGAAAAACTGTTTTTT.

This clone was seen a few times. This chain joins TRBV15 and TRBJ2-3, with 10 bases identical to TRBD1. Trimming removed 4 bases from V and 4 bases from J; junction bases left unmatched: 8. Germline CDR1 reads LNHNV; CDR2 reads YYDKDF (reference sequence). The CDR3 is 16 residues long. The CDR3 region has the DNA TGTGCCACCAGCACCATAGGACAGGGGGGGGCAGATACGCAGTATTTT. This gives the protein CATSTIGQGGADTQYF.

CDR3 nucleotides: TGTGCCAGCAGCCACAAAAATTATAATTCACCCCTCCACTTT. Protein: CASSHKNYNSPLHF. The rearrangement uses TRBV5-4 and TRBJ1-6; D not resolved. The germline V gene has CDR1 SGHNT and CDR2 YYREEE (reference sequence). CDR3 length: 14 residues. Trimming left V 4 bases short and J 4 bases short, with 9 bases between.

This clone was counted a single time. The V and J genes are TRBV28 and TRBJ2-7, with 10 positions matching TRBD2. Germline values: CDR1 MDHEN, CDR2 SYDVKM. The CDR3 spans 16 residues. Losses at the gene ends were 5 bases for V and 5 bases for J; bases not matched to a gene: 12. The CDR3 protein is CASSTLSGGVRNEQYF. The CDR3 DNA sequence: TGTGCCAGCAGTACCCTAAGCGGGGGGGTTCGGAACGAGCAGTACTTC. Full variable domain (remainder filled in from reference TRBV28 and TRBJ2-7): DVKVTQSSRYLVKRTGEKVFLECVQDMDHENMFWYRQDPGLGLRLIYFSYDVKMKEKGDIPEGYSVSREKKERFSLILESASTNQTSMYLCASSTLSGGVRNEQYFGPGTRLTVT.

The table lists this clone with a count of one. The chain is built from TRBV5-1 and TRBJ1-2; D may be TRBD1 (6 bases). CDR3 length: 13 amino acids. V lost 1 base, J lost 7 bases, and 11 bases lay in between. Germline V gives CDR1 SGHRS, CDR2 YFSETQ. The CDR3, as DNA: TGCGCCAGCAGCTTGTTAGCGGGGGCTGGCTACACCTTC. It yields the protein CASSLLAGAGYTF.

The rearrangement links TRBV7-6 to TRBJ1-2; TRBD1 is a possible D gene (5 bases). V dropped 4 bases and J dropped 10 bases, with 25 bases sitting between them. Germline values: CDR1 SGHVS, CDR2 FNYEAQ. This CDR3 contains 16 residues. CDR3 DNA: TGTGCCAGCAGCTCCGAGCGGGACGGCCCGCCAGGCCCCTACACCTTC. Translated: CASSSERDGPPGPYTF.

The chain is built from TRBV7-8 and TRBJ1-1; unclear D gene. The V gene lost 4 bases and the J gene lost 1 base, with 7 bases spanning the gap. The germline V gene has CDR1 SGHVS and CDR2 FQNEAQ. CDR3 length equals 13 residues. In DNA, the CDR3 is TGTGCCAGCAGCTACTCAAGGAACACTGAAGCTTTCTTT. Protein sequence: CASSYSRNTEAFF.

DNA for the CDR3: TGTGCCAGCAGCCCAACTAGCGGGAGGACCTCCTACGAGCAGTACTTC. Translation gives CASSPTSGRTSYEQYF. J is TRBJ2-7 and V is TRBV7-2; 12 bases match TRBD2. The trim removed 5 bases at V and 0 bases at J, leaving 5 bases unmatched. Per the germline V gene, CDR1 is SGHTA and CDR2 is FQGNSA. CDR3 length: 16 amino acids.

The chain recombines TRBV9 with TRBJ2-2; the match to TRBD2 covers 9 bases. V dropped 0 bases and J dropped 2; count of bases not matched to a gene: 8. This CDR3 contains 18 residues. Per germline, CDR1 SGDLS and CDR2 YYNGEE. DNA for the CDR3: TGTGCCAGCAGCGTAGGAGCTAGCGGGATCCCTAACACCGGGGAGCTGTTTTTT. Translation gives CASSVGASGIPNTGELFF.

The chain couples TRBV4-1 to TRBJ1-4, with D maybe TRBD1 (5 bases). Between the trimmed V and J ends, which lost 4 bases and 8 bases, there was a span of 11 bases. The CDR3 sequence is 13 residues long. From germline, CDR1 is MGHRA and CDR2 YSYEKL. Written as DNA, the CDR3 is TGCGCCAGCAGCCGAACCGGGGGAGAAAAACTGTTTTTT. Protein: CASSRTGGEKLFF.

This rearrangement joins TRBV27 to TRBJ1-2, with D hard to call. The CDR3 extends over 13 amino acids. The V end was cut by 7 bases, the J end by 4 bases, with 13 bases between. Germline V gene lookup returns CDR1 MNHEY and CDR2 SMNVEV (reference sequence). CDR3 sequence reads: CASTHSGAYGYTF. The CDR3 DNA follows: TGTGCCAGCACCCACTCGGGAGCCTATGGCTACACCTTC.

This chain joins TRBV30 and TRBJ1-5; the D gene is possibly TRBD1 (6 bases). Germline V lookup: CDR1 GTSNPN, CDR2 SVGIG (reference sequence). V was pared by 0 bases and J by 7 bases, with 10 bases between. CDR3 length: 13 amino acids. The CDR3 region is CAWSVGAEQPQHF. CDR3 coding DNA: TGTGCCTGGAGTGTGGGGGCGGAGCAGCCCCAGCATTTT.